The TCR beta chain under discussion was sequenced for a study of T cell responses to AZD1222 COVID-19 vaccine. Study-level results: Samples come after the peak T cell response, not at day 14. It should be noted that donors were predominantly white British and more often female, and clonal diversity was possibly underestimated. Distributed over spike, vaccine-associated CD4 TCRs predominated at 160-218 and 743-854.

For this clone: Its target is unknown.

Method: immunoSEQ multiplex PCR; TCRdb's copy keeps in-frame clones and lacks some. The sample comprises some 140,000 clones, roughly 91% of which are singletons, and around 7.1% rests with the top ten. This CDR3 is 14 amino acids long. Germline V gene sequence: CDR1 MNHEY, CDR2 SMNVEV (reference sequence). The V end lost 2 bases, the J end lost 5 bases, and 10 bases lay between the germline ends. This clonotype was obtained from an adult who received the AZD1222 COVID-19 vaccine. Sequencing was performed on peripheral blood, taken 28 days after the second AZD1222 dose. This chain joins TRBV27 and TRBJ2-1; D perhaps matches TRBD2 (7 bases). The CDR3 nucleotides are TGTGCCAGCAGTTTACCGGGGGGCCACAATGAGCAGTTCTTC. Translating it yields CASSLPGGHNEQFF.